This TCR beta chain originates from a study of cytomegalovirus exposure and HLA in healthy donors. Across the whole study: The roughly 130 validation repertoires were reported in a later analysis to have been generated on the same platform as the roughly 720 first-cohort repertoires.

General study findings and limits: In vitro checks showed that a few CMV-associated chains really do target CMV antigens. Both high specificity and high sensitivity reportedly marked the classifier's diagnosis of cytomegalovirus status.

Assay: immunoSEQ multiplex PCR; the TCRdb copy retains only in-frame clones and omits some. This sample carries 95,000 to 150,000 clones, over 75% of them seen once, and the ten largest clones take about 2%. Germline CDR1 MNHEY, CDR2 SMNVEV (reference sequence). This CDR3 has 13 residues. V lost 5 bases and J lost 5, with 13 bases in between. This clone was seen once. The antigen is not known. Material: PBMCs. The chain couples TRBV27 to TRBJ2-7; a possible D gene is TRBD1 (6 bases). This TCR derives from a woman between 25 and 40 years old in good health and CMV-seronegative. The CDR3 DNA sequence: TGTGCCAGCAGTGCCTACTACAGGGACGAGCAGTACTTC. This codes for CASSAYYRDEQYF.